Following are 12 T cell receptor beta chains from one sample sequenced in a study of blood T cell repertoires in COVID-19. Measured with immunoSEQ multiplex PCR; TCRdb has only the in-frame clones, and not every one. The data show approximately 200,000 clones, 65% to 85% seen once. Specimen: PBMCs or T cells enriched from blood (not recorded which). The receptors originated from a man in his forties who had recovered from COVID-19.

The rearrangement links TRBV6-6 to TRBJ1-5; the D is unclear. The CDR3 runs 14 residues. The germline V gene encodes CDR1 MNHNY and CDR2 SVGAGI (reference sequence). V shed 6 bases and J shed 2 bases, with 11 bases lying between them. The CDR3 DNA follows: TGTGCCAGCAGGGCACGGCTAGGCAATCAGCCCCAGCATTTT. Protein: CASRARLGNQPQHF.

This clone showed up just once. The chain has TRBV30 and TRBJ1-3; D remains unclear. The ends were cut back, 0 bases at V and 0 bases at J, with 6 bases in the middle. This CDR3 spans 14 amino acids. Per germline, CDR1 GTSNPN and CDR2 SVGIG (reference sequence). In DNA form, the CDR3 reads TGTGCCTGGAGTGTATACAGCTCTGGAAACACCATATATTTT. Translated, it gives CAWSVYSSGNTIYF.

This clone showed up just a few times. This chain connects TRBV27 to TRBJ1-4; 7 bases align to TRBD1. The CDR3 extends over 16 amino acids. Per the germline V gene, CDR1 is MNHEY and CDR2 is SMNVEV (reference sequence). Trimming at V came to 6 bases and at J to 0 bases, leaving 7 bases not matched to a gene. CDR3 protein: CASRPGTAATNEKLFF. The DNA of the CDR3 is TGTGCCAGCAGGCCCGGGACAGCTGCAACTAATGAAAAACTGTTTTTT.

The rearrangement links TRBV7-9 to TRBJ1-1; D perhaps matches TRBD1 (6 bases). There are 13 residues in the CDR3. The V gene lost 4 bases and the J gene lost 8 bases, with 14 bases spanning the gap. Germline V gene sequence: CDR1 SEHNR, CDR2 FQNEAQ (reference sequence). CDR3 protein: CASSSGESVEAFF. The CDR3 DNA is TGTGCCAGCAGCTCAGGGGAGAGTGTCGAAGCTTTCTTT.

This chain joins TRBV5-5 and TRBJ1-5, with D perhaps matching TRBD1 (6 bases). CDR1 is SGHKS, CDR2 YYEKEE, per germline (reference sequence). CDR3 length equals 15 residues. Trimming took 4 bases from V and 1 from J, leaving 12 bases between them. CDR3 loop: CASSPTGLSNQPQHF. Written as DNA, the CDR3 is TGTGCCAGCAGCCCCACAGGGTTGAGCAATCAGCCCCAGCATTTT.

CDR3 amino acids: CASSQETGGGGYTF. CDR3 in DNA: TGCGCCAGCAGCCAAGAAACCGGAGGGGGCGGCTACACCTTC. This chain uses TRBV4-3 with TRBJ1-2, with TRBD1 matching 7 bases. Germline CDR1 LGHNA, CDR2 YSLEER. Unmatched junction bases numbered 6, after V lost 0 bases and J lost 8 bases. The CDR3 spans 14 residues.

This clone came up once. The chain carries TRBV27 and TRBJ1-1, with TRBD1 as a possible D gene (6 bases). V dropped 1 base and J dropped 4 bases, with 13 bases sitting between them. The CDR3 spans 15 residues. CDR1 and CDR2 (germline): MNHEY, SMNVEV (reference sequence). CDR3 sequence reads: CASSLFGGERTEAFF. CDR3 sequence (DNA): TGTGCCAGCAGTTTATTTGGGGGCGAGCGCACTGAAGCTTTCTTT.

V gene TRBV5-1 combines with J gene TRBJ1-6; D might be TRBD1 (5 bases). The CDR3 has 15 amino acids. CDR1 is SGHRS and CDR2 is YFSETQ in the germline V gene. Deletions cut 0 bases from V and 8 bases from J, with 12 bases between. The CDR3, as DNA: TGCGCCAGCAGCTTGGAGGGTAGGGGTGATTCACCCCTCCACTTT. It is translated as CASSLEGRGDSPLHF.

This CDR3 reads CASSPGDEVILTNYGYTF. The CDR3 DNA sequence: TGCGCCAGCAGCCCAGGGGACGAGGTCATCCTCACTAACTATGGCTACACCTTC. V gene TRBV5-1 combines with J gene TRBJ1-2; TRBD1 is a possible D gene (6 bases). Between the trimmed V and J ends, which lost 4 bases and 0 bases, there was a span of 22 bases. Germline lookup yields CDR1 SGHRS and CDR2 YFSETQ. The CDR3 contains 18 residues.

CDR3 region: CASSQDPGGYTF. Written as DNA, the CDR3 is TGTGCCAGCAGCCAAGACCCCGGGGGCTACACCTTC. The chain combines TRBV11-3 with TRBJ1-2; no clear D. The germline V gene encodes CDR1 SGHNT and CDR2 YENEEA. V shed 5 bases and J shed 8 bases, with 12 bases lying between them. The CDR3 is 12 residues long.

The chain carries TRBV29-1 and TRBJ1-5; D is unresolved. The CDR3 sequence is 13 residues long. Germline CDR1 reads SQVTM; CDR2 reads ANQGSEA. The V end lost 4 bases, the J end lost 7 bases, and 14 bases lay between the germline ends. The CDR3 nucleotides are TGCAGCGTTGTTGGTACGGGAGGCCAGCCCCAGCATTTT. Translating gives CSVVGTGGQPQHF. The variable domain in full, with the rest retrieved from reference TRBV29-1 and TRBJ1-5, is SAVISQKPSRDICQRGTSLTIQCQVDSQVTMMFWYRQQPGQSLTLIATANQGSEATYESGFVIDKFPISRPNLTFSTLTVSNMSPEDSSIYLCSVVGTGGQPQHFGDGTRLSIL.

This chain uses TRBV7-9 with TRBJ1-2; a possible D gene is TRBD1 (5 bases). CDR1 is SEHNR and CDR2 is FQNEAQ in the germline V gene (reference sequence). This CDR3 is 13 amino acids long. The V end lost 3 bases, the J end lost 7 bases, and 12 bases lay between the germline ends. DNA of the CDR3: TGTGCCAGCAGCTTCCGCGGGGGTGGTGGCTACACCTTC. Amino acids: CASSFRGGGGYTF. The full variable domain, completed using reference TRBV7-9 and TRBJ1-2, is DTGVSQNPRHKITKRGQNVTFRCDPISEHNRLYWYRQTLGQGPEFLTYFQNEAQLEKSRLLSDRFSAERPKGSFSTLEIQRTEQGDSAMYLCASSFRGGGGYTFGSGTRLTVV.